Listed here is a single T cell receptor beta chain. The antigen is not known. Method: immunoSEQ multiplex PCR; TCRdb's copy keeps in-frame clones and lacks some. The sample gives about 150,000 clones, about 87% of which show up once; less than 3.5% is in the top ten. The entry originates in a study of T cell responses to AZD1222 COVID-19 vaccine. Whole-study context: Pooling of second doses given at about 4 or about 12 weeks was done. Study findings and constraints: Among AZD1222 vaccinees, only six or seven were seropositive at baseline. Clonal diversity may have been underestimated, and the donors were mostly white British, with more females than males. Nearly half of unique spike-specific TCRs reportedly avoided B.1.351 and B.1.1.7 mutated regions.

V lost 5 bases, J lost 5 bases, and 21 bases lay in between. The CDR3 runs 16 residues. Germline-derived CDR1 and CDR2 are MNHEY and SMNVEV (reference sequence). Source: peripheral blood, taken on day 0 of AZD1222 vaccination. The receptor was isolated from an adult in good health. V and J are TRBV27 and TRBJ2-5, with TRBD1 as a possible D gene (7 bases). The CDR3 coding sequence is TGTGCCAGCAGTCTCTCAGGGGGGCGGCCGTGGGAGACCCAGTACTTC. This gives the protein CASSLSGGRPWETQYF.